Each of the 19 T cell receptor beta chains below was sequenced from the same sample in a study of spatial heterogeneity in lung cancer. Study results and caveats: Counts of expanded alpha and beta TCRs within tumors tracked the tumor nonsynonymous mutation count.

From the 5' RACE reads, TCRdb called clonotypes with MiXCR, one entry per CDR3 protein. The sample contains over 950 distinct CDR3 sequences, around 13% of which appear only once. Stated time point: sample taken at primary tumor resection. These receptors have no known antigen. This material consisted of lung tumor tissue, taken at surgery. These receptors were obtained from a male donor with early-stage non-small cell lung cancer.

Points on this clonotype: This beta chain is an off-target read within a library intended for alpha chains, so its frequency means little. The chain joins TRBV5-8 to TRBJ2-3; possibly TRBD1 or TRBD2 for D (7 bases each). V lost 0 bases to trimming and J lost 3 bases, with 11 bases between them. The CDR3 loop spans 15 amino acids. Germline CDR1 SGHTS, CDR2 YDEGEE. The CDR3 bases are TGTGCCAGCAGCTTGGGGCAGGGGGGGACAGATACGCAGTATTTT. Its translation: CASSLGQGGTDTQYF.

By share of the sample, this clonotype is large. Since the library was made to target alpha chains, this beta chain is a stray read and its abundance is not meaningful. The V and J genes are TRBV24-1 and TRBJ2-3; D ambiguous. This CDR3 is 16 amino acids long. V lost 0 bases to trimming and J lost 0 bases, with 9 bases between them. Germline lookup yields CDR1 KGHDR and CDR2 SFDVKD. CDR3: CATSDLIGASTDTQYF. CDR3 bases: TGTGCCACCAGTGATTTGATTGGCGCTAGCACAGATACGCAGTATTTT.

This clonotype was recorded many times. This beta chain is an off-target read within a library intended for alpha chains, so its frequency means little. The chain is built from TRBV20-1 and TRBJ1-1; 8 bases match TRBD1. V lost 0 bases to trimming and J lost 3 bases; unmatched junction nucleotides: 9. The length of the CDR3 is 16 residues. Germline loops: CDR1 DFQATT, CDR2 SNEGSKA (reference sequence). The CDR3 spells CSARDPRGRVDTEAFF. The CDR3 DNA reads TGCAGTGCTAGAGACCCCAGGGGGCGAGTAGACACTGAAGCTTTCTTT.

In its sample, this clonotype was seen a few times. This beta chain lies outside the target of a library built for alpha chains; its clone size means little. The chain has TRBV20-1 and TRBJ1-4; TRBD1 is a possible D gene (6 bases). The CDR3 totals 15 residues. V was cut by 2 bases and J by 4 bases, with 14 bases left in between. The germline gives CDR1 DFQATT, CDR2 SNEGSKA (reference sequence). The CDR3 protein is CSARSSTGYNEKLFF. CDR3 DNA sequence: TGCAGTGCTAGATCCTCGACAGGCTATAATGAAAAACTGTTTTTT.

This clonotype is large within its sample. This beta chain is an unintended read in a library built for alpha chains; its size means little. The rearrangement links TRBV24-1 to TRBJ2-1; D possibly uses TRBD1 or TRBD2 (5 bases each). CDR1 KGHDR and CDR2 SFDVKD come from the germline V gene. CDR3 length: 15 amino acids. V was shortened by 1 base and J by 4 bases, with 10 bases between the two germline ends. The DNA of the CDR3 is TGTGCCACCAGTGATTTCGGGGCAAAGTACAATGAGCAGTTCTTC. The encoded protein is CATSDFGAKYNEQFF.

This clonotype was counted ten times or more. For a library built for alpha chains, this beta chain is a stray read; little rests on its size. The chain links TRBV6-2 or TRBV6-3 to TRBJ2-1, with TRBD1 matching 7 bases. With 8 bases clipped from V and 1 base from J, the junction kept 2 bases outside the gene matches. CDR3 length: 13 residues. Looked up from germline, CDR1 is MNHEY and CDR2 is SVGEGT. The CDR3 is CASSQGSYNEQFF. DNA of the CDR3: TGTGCCAGCTCACAGGGGTCCTACAATGAGCAGTTCTTC.

As concerns this clonotype: This beta chain is a stray sequence in a library constructed for alpha chains; its clone size is not meaningful. This sequence joins TRBV12-3 or TRBV12-4 and TRBJ2-5; D call uncertain. Trimming took off 6 bases at V and 4 bases at J, with 12 bases between the two ends. This CDR3 is 13 amino acids long. The CDR3 nucleotides are TGTGCCAGCAGGCAGAGCTCTGGAGAGACCCAGTACTTC. Translation: CASRQSSGETQYF.

This clonotype is medium-sized in the sample. The library was built for alpha chains, so this beta chain is an off-target read and its size means little. The V call is TRBV19, the J call TRBJ2-6; D call uncertain. CDR1 and CDR2 (germline): LNHDA, SQIVND (reference sequence). The CDR3 consists of 14 residues. V lost 5 bases and J 3 bases, leaving 8 bases between the germline ends. The CDR3 nucleotides read TGTGCCAGTAGTCCGTTACTTGGGGCCAACGTCCTGACTTTC. This codes for CASSPLLGANVLTF.

The table lists this clonotype with many counts. Being off target in a library aimed at alpha chains, this beta chain has a size of little meaning. The V call is TRBV19, the J call TRBJ2-1; the match to TRBD1 covers 9 bases. The V and J ends lost 6 bases and 7 bases, in that order; junction bases with no gene match: 4. Germline V CDR1 and CDR2: LNHDA, SQIVND (reference sequence). This CDR3 is built from 13 residues. The CDR3 coding sequence is TGTGCCAGTAGGCCACAGGGGGCAAATGAGCAGTTCTTC. Translating gives CASRPQGANEQFF.

This clonotype ranks as medium-sized. This beta chain is a stray sequence in a library constructed for alpha chains; its clone size is not meaningful. This chain links TRBV5-1 with TRBJ2-7; 7 nucleotides match TRBD1. This CDR3 contains 13 residues. Trimming cost V 4 bases and J 6 bases; bases outside gene matches: 7. CDR1 SGHRS and CDR2 YFSETQ come from the germline V gene. The CDR3 nucleotides read TGCGCCAGCAGCCACCGACAGGGTGCCGAGCAGTACTTC. Translated, it gives CASSHRQGAEQYF.

There are many counts of this clonotype. Found in a library prepared for alpha chains, this beta chain is an off-target read, and its abundance has little meaning. This sequence joins TRBV2 and TRBJ1-1; 8 nucleotides agree with TRBD1. CDR3 length: 16 amino acids. V lost 6 bases to trimming and J lost 1 base; unmatched junction nucleotides: 10. From germline, CDR1 is SNHLY and CDR2 FYNNEI. This chain's CDR3 is CASRRGKGTGNTEAFF. CDR3 coding DNA: TGTGCCAGCAGAAGAGGAAAAGGGACAGGGAACACTGAAGCTTTCTTT.

Judged by abundance, this clonotype is large. A library made for alpha chains picked up this beta chain off target, so its size means little. The CDR3 coding sequence is TGTGCCAGCAGCCCACGGGGCCGAGGGAATGAGCAGTTCTTC. Translated: CASSPRGRGNEQFF. The chain is built from TRBV7-8 and TRBJ2-1; D tentatively fits TRBD1 or TRBD2 (5 bases each). Deletions cut 5 bases from V and 7 bases from J, with 15 bases between. The length of the CDR3 is 14 residues. CDR1 SGHVS and CDR2 FQNEAQ come from the germline V gene.

Sample share makes this clonotype medium-sized (0.01 to 0.1%). Found in a library prepared for alpha chains, this beta chain is an off-target read, and its abundance has little meaning. V usage is TRBV12-3 or TRBV12-4 and J usage is TRBJ2-2; no firm D call. The CDR3 length is 15 residues. Trimming left V 5 bases short and J 5 bases short, with 15 bases between. The CDR3 nucleotides read TGTGCCAGCAGTACTGCGGCTCGGCAAACCGGGGAGCTGTTTTTT. Amino acid sequence: CASSTAARQTGELFF.

This clonotype was picked up many times. One end of the junction varies from germline; a read error may be responsible. Found in a library prepared for alpha chains, this beta chain is an off-target read, and its abundance has little meaning. CDR3 in DNA: TGCGCCGGCAGCCAAGATGTGGACAGGAGCTACGAGCAGTACTTC. This gives the protein CAGSQDVDRSYEQYF. The chain carries TRBV4-3 and TRBJ2-7; 7 bases match TRBD1. Germline CDR1 reads LGHNA; CDR2 reads YSLEER. The CDR3 has 15 amino acids.

The sample holds many counts of this clonotype. This beta chain is a stray sequence in a library constructed for alpha chains; its clone size is not meaningful. J is TRBJ2-2 and V is TRBV7-2, with TRBD1 matching over 9 bases. The V gene's germline CDR1 is SGHTA and CDR2 FQGNSA. Trimming cost V 2 bases and J 7 bases; bases outside gene matches: 5. This CDR3 contains 15 residues. CDR3 sequence reads: CASSLRDRDYGELFF. The CDR3 bases are TGTGCCAGCAGCTTAAGGGACAGGGATTACGGGGAGCTGTTTTTT.

This clonotype was counted only a few times. This beta chain is a stray sequence in a library constructed for alpha chains; its clone size is not meaningful. V is TRBV10-3 and J is TRBJ1-2; 10 bases fit TRBD1. The CDR3 totals 14 residues. From germline, CDR1 is ENHRY and CDR2 SYGVKD. Trimming removed 5 bases from V and 7 bases from J; junction bases left unmatched: 7. This CDR3 is CAISWGTGDVGYTF. The CDR3 region has the DNA TGTGCCATCAGTTGGGGGACAGGGGACGTTGGCTACACCTTC.

This clonotype has more than one count but fewer than ten. The junction does not match germline at one end; this may be a read error. This beta chain is a stray sequence in a library constructed for alpha chains; its clone size is not meaningful. The chain has TRBV6-5 and TRBJ2-1; 10 nucleotides match TRBD2. The CDR3 sequence is 12 residues long. Looked up from germline, CDR1 is MNHEY and CDR2 is SVGAGI. CDR3: CASRVSGGADHF. The CDR3, as DNA: TGTGCCAGCAGGGTCAGCGGGGGGGCCGATCACTTC.

This clonotype is medium-sized. This beta chain lies outside the target of a library built for alpha chains; its clone size means little. The chain employs TRBV7-8 and TRBJ1-4; 8 nucleotides match TRBD1. CDR3 length: 14 amino acids. The germline V gene encodes CDR1 SGHVS and CDR2 FQNEAQ. The junction had 5 bases not matched to a gene; V was cut back by 4 bases and J by 7 bases. The CDR3 protein is CASSSRGRGEKLFF. The CDR3 bases are TGTGCCAGCAGCTCCAGGGGGCGCGGTGAAAAACTGTTTTTT.

At least ten counts were recorded for this clonotype. Since it is a stray read in a library aimed at alpha chains, this beta chain has a size that is not meaningful. The rearrangement joins TRBV20-1 to TRBJ2-1, with 7 bases fitting TRBD2. CDR3 length: 16 amino acids. Per germline, CDR1 DFQATT and CDR2 SNEGSKA (reference sequence). Unmatched junction bases numbered 15, after V lost 6 bases and J lost 4 bases. The CDR3 sequence: CSAPLRTRRSYNEQFF. As DNA, the CDR3 is TGCAGTGCCCCCCTCCGGACTAGGCGTTCGTACAATGAGCAGTTCTTC.